This T cell receptor beta chain was retrieved from a study of blood T cell repertoires in COVID-19. Across the study: In each case, the material was cDNA or gDNA derived from T cells, B-cell-depleted T cells, or PBMCs.

V lost 5 bases and J lost 7, with 6 bases in between. The CDR3 sequence is 11 residues long. Original handling: Nucleated cell counts were estimated from reference gene primer amplification. The table came from immunoSEQ multiplex PCR; TCRdb's copy has only in-frame clones and leaves some out. The V and J calls and clone size were taken over from that table, and D and trimming were inferred from the DNA. Of 150,000 to 200,000 clones in the sample, around 90% were seen once. What was sequenced was peripheral blood. The TCR originated in a man aged 50 or older who had recovered from COVID-19. This chain joins TRBV12-3 or TRBV12-4 and TRBJ2-1; no firm D call. As DNA, the CDR3 is TGTGCCAGCAGTAAAGCTAATGAGCAGTTCTTC. Translation: CASSKANEQFF.